The rows below give T cell receptor beta chains drawn from one sample of a study of blood T cell repertoires in COVID-19. Assay: immunoSEQ multiplex PCR; the TCRdb copy retains only in-frame clones and omits some. The data hold about 240,000 clones, with around 88% observed a single time. The specimen was peripheral blood. These receptors originate from a woman between 25 and 40 years old who had recovered from COVID-19. Each CDR3 is given with its conserved first and last residue. D genes are given only for firm matches. Where a row states a size, it is once, few, many or the class of an expanded clone; other rows omit it.

>-|-|TRBV19|TRBJ2-4
CASSMGGQTNIQYF
TGTGCCAGTAGTATGGGGGGACAGACAAACATTCAGTACTTC
>-|-|TRBV10-2|TRBJ1-2
CASGATNQRYGYTF
TGCGCAAGCGGGGCGACAAATCAACGCTATGGCTACACCTTC
>-|-|TRBV3-1/TRBV3-2|TRBJ2-3
CASSQDLFAGIADTQYF
TGTGCCAGCAGCCAAGATTTGTTTGCGGGAATAGCAGATACGCAGTATTTT
>-|-|TRBV4-3|TRBJ2-2
CASSPQGWGELFF
TGCGCCAGCAGCCCGCAGGGTTGGGGGGAGCTGTTTTTT
>once|-|TRBV9|TRBJ1-2
CASSVVMGHGYTF
TGTGCCAGCAGCGTAGTTATGGGGCATGGCTACACCTTC
>-|-|TRBV3-1/TRBV3-2|TRBJ2-3
CASSHTGGPRTDTQYF
TGTGCCAGCAGCCATACCGGGGGGCCACGCACAGATACGCAGTATTTT
>-|-|TRBV7-2|TRBJ1-1
CASSSERTELF
TGTGCCAGCAGCTCCGAACGGACAGAGCTGTTT
>few|-|TRBV4-2|TRBJ2-7
CASSQGHGPYEQYF
TGTGCCAGCAGCCAAGGTCATGGGCCCTACGAGCAGTACTTC
>-|-|TRBV19|TRBJ1-1
CASSISGGAGPRGSEAFF
TGTGCCAGTAGTATATCTGGAGGTGCGGGACCGCGGGGGTCTGAAGCTTTCTTT
>-|TRBD1|TRBV9|TRBJ1-1
CASSAPGTGYTEAFF
TGTGCCAGCAGCGCCCCCGGGACAGGTTACACTGAAGCTTTCTTT
>-|-|TRBV19|TRBJ1-2
CASSSGSNYGYTF
TGTGCCAGTAGTTCCGGGTCTAACTATGGCTACACCTTC
>-|TRBD1|TRBV30|TRBJ1-1
CAWRRQGRNTEAFF
TGTGCCTGGCGTCGACAGGGGAGGAACACTGAAGCTTTCTTT
>-|TRBD1|TRBV27|TRBJ2-7
CASSFQDREELPYEQYF
TGTGCCAGCAGTTTCCAGGACAGGGAGGAACTCCCGTACGAGCAGTACTTC
>-|-|TRBV10-3|TRBJ2-1
CAIRGGVGLLNNEQFF
TGTGCCATCAGGGGCGGGGTCGGGCTCCTTAACAATGAGCAGTTCTTC